These 18 T cell receptor beta chains came from one sample sequenced in a study of blood T cell repertoires in COVID-19. The protocol was immunoSEQ multiplex PCR, while the TCRdb copy is restricted to in-frame clones and leaves out a portion. In the table there are about 150,000 clones, 83% of which are singletons. What was sequenced was peripheral blood. These receptors originate from an elderly woman with acute or convalescent COVID-19.

This clone was picked up a small number of times. The chain has TRBV7-2 and TRBJ2-7; 10 nucleotides line up with TRBD2. Germline CDR1 SGHTA, CDR2 FQGNSA. The CDR3 is 14 amino acids. The trim removed 5 bases at V and 2 bases at J, leaving 3 bases unmatched. The CDR3 DNA reads TGTGCCAGCAGCCCCAGCGGGGGGGCCTACGAGCAGTACTTC. Translation gives CASSPSGGAYEQYF.

This clone appeared a few times. The rearrangement links TRBV9 to TRBJ2-1, with 12 positions matching TRBD2. The CDR3 spans 17 residues. Germline CDR1 is SGDLS and CDR2 is YYNGEE. V shed 3 bases, J shed 0 bases, and the junction held 4 bases outside the gene matches. This chain's CDR3 is CASSGLAGVSSYNEQFF. The CDR3 DNA reads TGTGCCAGCAGCGGACTAGCGGGGGTGAGCTCCTACAATGAGCAGTTCTTC. The full variable domain, its missing parts supplied by reference TRBV9 and TRBJ2-1, is DSGVTQTPKHLITATGQRVTLRCSPRSGDLSVYWYQQSLDQGLQFLIQYYNGEERAKGNILERFSAQQFPDLHSELNLSSLELGDSALYFCASSGLAGVSSYNEQFFGPGTRLTVL.

The chain uses TRBV19 and TRBJ1-2; D is undetermined. Germline V gene sequence: CDR1 LNHDA, CDR2 SQIVND (reference sequence). CDR3 length: 13 amino acids. V was clipped by 6 bases and J by 7 bases, with 15 bases between them. CDR3 sequence: CASSLGSGSGYTF. As DNA, the CDR3 is TGTGCCAGTAGCCTAGGGTCCGGGAGTGGCTACACCTTC.

This rearrangement joins TRBV12-3 or TRBV12-4 to TRBJ1-1; D not certain. The CDR3 loop spans 13 amino acids. The V gene lost 1 base and the J gene lost 3 bases, with 6 bases spanning the gap. CDR3 in DNA: TGTGCCAGCAGTTTAGACAGACACACTGAAGCTTTCTTT. Protein: CASSLDRHTEAFF.

Here the CDR3 reads CASSYKAGGLDEQYF. The CDR3 DNA follows: TGTGCCAGTAGTTATAAAGCGGGGGGCCTCGACGAGCAGTACTTC. V is TRBV19 and J is TRBJ2-7; 9 nucleotides agree with TRBD2. The CDR3 extends over 15 amino acids. Germline V gene lookup returns CDR1 LNHDA and CDR2 SQIVND (reference sequence). V trimming: 5 bases; J trimming: 5 bases; junction bases outside the gene matches: 10.

The chain combines TRBV30 with TRBJ1-1; D possibly corresponds to TRBD1 (5 bases). CDR3 length: 13 amino acids. V dropped 4 bases and J dropped 2 bases, with 11 bases sitting between them. Germline values: CDR1 GTSNPN, CDR2 SVGIG (reference sequence). The CDR3 nucleotides read TGTGCCTGGATTACCGGACACAACACTGAAGCTTTCTTT. Protein product: CAWITGHNTEAFF.

The gene calls are TRBV28 and TRBJ2-3; TRBD2 matches at 12 bases. Unmatched junction bases numbered 5, after V lost 5 bases and J lost 5 bases. Per the germline V gene, CDR1 is MDHEN and CDR2 is SYDVKM. This CDR3 has 15 residues. DNA for the CDR3: TGTGCCAGCAGTCAACTAGCGGGGGGCCAAGATACGCAGTATTTT. It yields the protein CASSQLAGGQDTQYF.

The CDR3 bases are TGTGCCAGCCGCACGAGGGGGGGACTAGCGGGAGTTGGAGATACGCAGTATTTT. Its translation is CASRTRGGLAGVGDTQYF. V gene TRBV11-2 combines with J gene TRBJ2-3; TRBD2 aligns across 14 bases. Trimming took 8 bases from V and 5 from J; bases not matched to a gene: 15. This CDR3 comprises 18 residues. Germline V lookup: CDR1 SGHAT, CDR2 FQNNGV.

This chain connects TRBV4-3 to TRBJ2-6, with D possibly TRBD2 on 6 matching bases. Germline V CDR1 and CDR2: LGHNA, YSLEER. The V gene lost 0 bases and the J gene lost 2 bases, with 8 bases spanning the gap. The CDR3 length is 16 residues. In DNA form, the CDR3 reads TGCGCCAGCAGCCAAGAGCCGGGGGCTGGGGCCAACGTCCTGACTTTC. It yields the protein CASSQEPGAGANVLTF.

The table lists this clone with many counts. The rearrangement joins TRBV19 to TRBJ1-5; D remains unclear. The V end lost 3 bases, the J end lost 5 bases, and 8 bases lay between the germline ends. Germline V CDR1 and CDR2: LNHDA, SQIVND (reference sequence). The CDR3 sequence is 13 residues long. In DNA form, the CDR3 reads TGTGCCAGTAGTATGTCCGAGGATCAGCCCCAGCATTTT. This sequence encodes CASSMSEDQPQHF.

V and J are TRBV27 and TRBJ2-7, with 7 bases matching TRBD2. The V segment lost 5 bases and the J segment 3 bases; nucleotides outside the gene matches: 7. Germline V gene sequence: CDR1 MNHEY, CDR2 SMNVEV (reference sequence). This CDR3 comprises 14 residues. CDR3 in DNA: TGTGCCAGCAGTCCTCTAGCGGTCCTCTACGAGCAGTACTTC. This codes for CASSPLAVLYEQYF.

The V call is TRBV5-8, the J call TRBJ2-5, with TRBD1 matching 9 bases. This CDR3 comprises 16 residues. V shed 2 bases and J 5 bases; nucleotides not matched to a gene: 10. Germline CDR1 and CDR2: SGHTS and YDEGEE. CDR3 sequence (DNA): TGTGCCAGCAGCTTACAGGGGGCAGATTTCCGGGAGACCCAGTACTTC. This encodes CASSLQGADFRETQYF.

This clone showed up just a few times. V and J are TRBV27 and TRBJ2-7; 13 nucleotides agree with TRBD2. V trimming: 4 bases; J trimming: 7 bases; junction bases outside the gene matches: 10. The CDR3 extends over 16 amino acids. Germline values: CDR1 MNHEY, CDR2 SMNVEV (reference sequence). CDR3 DNA sequence: TGTGCCAGCAGTTCCGGACTAGCGGGGGTCGCAAGGGAGCAGTACTTC. Amino acids: CASSSGLAGVAREQYF.

The chain carries TRBV29-1 and TRBJ2-3, with 7 bases lining up with TRBD1. The germline CDR1 and CDR2 sequences are SQVTM and ANQGSEA. The CDR3 consists of 14 residues. V trimming: 7 bases; J trimming: 0 bases; junction bases outside the gene matches: 7. CDR3 residues: CSARGRTSTDTQYF. The CDR3 nucleotides are TGCAGCGCAAGGGGGCGGACTAGCACAGATACGCAGTATTTT.

This clone was recorded once. This sequence joins TRBV9 and TRBJ2-3; weak D call: TRBD1 (7 bases). This CDR3 region has 12 residues. Germline-derived CDR1 and CDR2 are SGDLS and YYNGEE. V was clipped by 7 bases and J by 6 bases, with 12 bases between them. The CDR3 sequence: CASGGGGDTQYF. The DNA of the CDR3 is TGTGCCAGCGGAGGGGGCGGCGATACGCAGTATTTT.

This clone occurred once. V and J are TRBV21-1 and TRBJ2-4; the table's D call, TRBD2, has no DNA check behind it. TRBV21-1 is a pseudogene locus. This CDR3 is built from 19 residues. CDR3 DNA: TGTGCCAGCAGCATACGGACTAGCGGGGCGGCCCTAGCCAAAAACATTCAGTACTTC. Its translation is CASSIRTSGAALAKNIQYF.

Ten or more counts support this clone. V usage is TRBV7-9 and J usage is TRBJ1-1; perhaps TRBD1 as D (6 bases). Trimming took 5 bases from V and 2 from J, leaving 12 bases between them. The CDR3 sequence is 14 residues long. Germline V gives CDR1 SEHNR, CDR2 FQNEAQ (reference sequence). CDR3 DNA sequence: TGTGCCAGCAGCGCCCGGACAGCCAACACTGAAGCTTTCTTT. Encoded protein: CASSARTANTEAFF.

This clone has only one observation. The chain joins TRBV5-1 to TRBJ2-5, with 11 positions matching TRBD1. Per germline, CDR1 SGHRS and CDR2 YFSETQ. The CDR3 contains 16 residues. V gave up 3 bases and J gave up 1 base; unmatched junction bases: 5. CDR3 DNA sequence: TGCGCCAGCAGCTACGGACAGGGGGCGTCCCAAGAGACCCAGTACTTC. This gives the protein CASSYGQGASQETQYF.